These 5 T cell receptor beta chains originate from one sample sequenced in a study of cytomegalovirus exposure and HLA in healthy donors. PCR primers comprised 60 Vbeta and 13 Jbeta primers. Generated by immunoSEQ multiplex PCR, the TCRdb table keeps only in-frame clones and is missing some. Seen here are more than 80,000 clones, approximately 81% observed once, and the top ten hold 1% to 1.5%. Sequenced sample: PBMCs. The receptors stem from a girl aged 2-10 years in good health and CMV-seropositive.

CDR3 DNA: TGTGCCAGCAGCTCAGGGGTGGATGGTCAGCCCCAGCATTTT. Its protein product is CASSSGVDGQPQHF. The chain has TRBV5-5 and TRBJ1-5; possibly TRBD1 for D (6 bases). V shed 3 bases and J shed 6 bases, with 13 bases lying between them. This CDR3 is built from 14 residues. The V gene's germline CDR1 is SGHKS and CDR2 YYEKEE (reference sequence).

This rearrangement joins TRBV5-1 to TRBJ2-3, with 9 bases that match TRBD1. The germline V gene encodes CDR1 SGHRS and CDR2 YFSETQ. The CDR3 covers 15 residues. V was clipped by 2 bases and J by 3 bases; unmatched bases: 4. The CDR3 loop is CASSFGDRETDTQYF. CDR3 bases: TGCGCCAGCAGCTTTGGGGACAGGGAAACAGATACGCAGTATTTT. The full variable domain, completed using reference TRBV5-1 and TRBJ2-3, is KAGVTQTPRYLIKTRGQQVTLSCSPISGHRSVSWYQQTPGQGLQFLFEYFSETQRNKGNFPGRFSGRQFSNSRSEMNVSTLELGDSALYLCASSFGDRETDTQYFGPGTRLTVL.

This chain joins TRBV27 and TRBJ2-1, with TRBD1 as a possible D gene (5 bases). The V gene's germline CDR1 is MNHEY and CDR2 SMNVEV (reference sequence). V was clipped by 2 bases and J by 9 bases, with 11 bases between them. The CDR3 spans 13 residues. In DNA form, the CDR3 reads TGTGCCAGCAGTTTAAGGGGCGTGGGTGAGCAGTTCTTC. Amino acids: CASSLRGVGEQFF.

J is TRBJ1-2 and V is TRBV9, with TRBD1 matching 7 bases. J gave up 3 bases and V 3 bases, and 8 bases lay outside the gene matches. This CDR3 spans 15 amino acids. CDR1 is SGDLS, CDR2 YYNGEE, per germline. The CDR3 region is CASSARQGMDYGYTF. In DNA, the CDR3 is TGTGCCAGCAGCGCTAGACAGGGTATGGACTATGGCTACACCTTC.

V gene TRBV27 combines with J gene TRBJ1-4; TRBD1 agrees at 7 bases. The V and J ends lost 6 bases and 7 bases, in that order; junction bases with no gene match: 2. CDR3 length: 12 residues. The germline gives CDR1 MNHEY, CDR2 SMNVEV (reference sequence). CDR3 sequence reads: CASSRTGEKLFF. Written as DNA, the CDR3 is TGTGCCAGCAGCCGGACAGGTGAAAAACTGTTTTTT.